This T cell receptor beta chain originates from a study of cytomegalovirus exposure and HLA in healthy donors. Study findings and constraints: In a later analysis, several top co-occurrence clusters appeared linked to parvovirus B19, influenza, CMV and Epstein-Barr virus. Upon later analysis, HLA-associated TCR beta chains proved more clonally expanded than other, equally common chains. Segments of the TCR beta V type were, in most cases, productive about 90% or about 30% of the time in an earlier analysis. CMV serostatus was the only immune exposure information that was available.

Germline values: CDR1 MNHEY, CDR2 SVGAGI. Trimming left V 2 bases short and J 7 bases short, with 14 bases between. This CDR3 contains 15 residues. Primers included in the PCR were 60 Vbeta and 13 Jbeta primers. Repertoires were generated with immunoSEQ multiplex PCR, while TCRdb's copy carries only in-frame clones and drops some. Found here are approximately 140,000 clones, roughly 77% of them singletons; the top ten hold 3.5%. As concerns this clone: What it binds is unknown.

Source material: PBMCs. This chain uses TRBV6-5 with TRBJ2-2; perhaps TRBD1 as D (6 bases). The source is a human donor in good health. The CDR3 sequence: CASSYKPVGGGELFF. Here the CDR3 DNA reads TGTGCCAGCAGTTACAAACCCGTAGGGGGCGGGGAGCTGTTTTTT.